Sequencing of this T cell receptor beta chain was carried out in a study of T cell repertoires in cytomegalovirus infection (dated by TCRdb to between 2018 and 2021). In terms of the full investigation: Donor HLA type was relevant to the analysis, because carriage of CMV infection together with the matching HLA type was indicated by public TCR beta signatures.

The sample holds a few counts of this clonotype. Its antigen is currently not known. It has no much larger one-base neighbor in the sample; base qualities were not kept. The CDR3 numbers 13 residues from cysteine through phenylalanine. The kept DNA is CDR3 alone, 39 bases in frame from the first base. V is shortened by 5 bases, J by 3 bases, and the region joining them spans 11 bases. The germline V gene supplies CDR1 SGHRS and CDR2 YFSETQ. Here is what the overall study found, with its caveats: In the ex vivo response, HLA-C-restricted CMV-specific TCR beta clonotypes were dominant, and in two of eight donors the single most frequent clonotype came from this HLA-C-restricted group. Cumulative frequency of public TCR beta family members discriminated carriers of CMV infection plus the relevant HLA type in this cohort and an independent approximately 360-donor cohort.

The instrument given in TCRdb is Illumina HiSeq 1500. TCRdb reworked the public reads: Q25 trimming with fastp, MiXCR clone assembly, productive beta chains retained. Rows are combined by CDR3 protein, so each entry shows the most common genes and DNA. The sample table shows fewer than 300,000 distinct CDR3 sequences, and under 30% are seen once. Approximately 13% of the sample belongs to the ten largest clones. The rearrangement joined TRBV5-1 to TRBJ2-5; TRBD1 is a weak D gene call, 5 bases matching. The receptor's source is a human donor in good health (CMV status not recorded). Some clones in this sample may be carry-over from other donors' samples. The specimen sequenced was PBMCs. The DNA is TGCGCCAGCAGTACAGGACCCGAAGAGACCCAGTACTTC. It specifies CASSTGPEETQYF. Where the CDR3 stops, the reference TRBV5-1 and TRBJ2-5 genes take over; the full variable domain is KAGVTQTPRYLIKTRGQQVTLSCSPISGHRSVSWYQQTPGQGLQFLFEYFSETQRNKGNFPGRFSGRQFSNSRSEMNVSTLELGDSALYLCASSTGPEETQYFGPGTRLLVL.